The rows below give T cell receptor beta chains drawn from one sample of a study of neoadjuvant anti-PD-1 for oral cavity cancer. The protocol was immunoSEQ multiplex PCR, while the TCRdb copy is restricted to in-frame clones and leaves out a portion. The table shows tens of thousands of clones, with 70% to 85% occurring only once. Here the sequenced sample was PBMCs, taken before nivolumab (anti-PD-1) treatment. Every receptor here comes from a person between 40 and 79 years old with oral cavity squamous cell carcinoma. CDR3s include the opening cysteine and the closing phenylalanine or tryptophan. A D gene is named only where the DNA matches it firmly. Rows give clone size only sometimes, using once, few, many, or a class for an expanded clone.

V gene,D gene,clone size,J gene,CDR3 DNA,CDR3 protein
TRBV7-9,-,-,TRBJ1-2,TGTGCCAGCAGCTCCCGACAGACTAACTATGGCTACACCTTC,CASSSRQTNYGYTF
TRBV5-4,-,-,TRBJ1-4,TGTGCCAGCAGCTTAGAGGGGGCAACTAATGAAAAACTGTTTTTT,CASSLEGATNEKLFF
TRBV25-1,TRBD1,-,TRBJ1-4,TGTGCCAGCAGTGAAGCTCAGGGGGGGAAGGAAAAACTGTTTTTT,CASSEAQGGKEKLFF
TRBV28,-,-,TRBJ2-7,TGTGCCAGCAGTTACCCGAGGGGGAGCTCCTACGAGCAGTACTTC,CASSYPRGSSYEQYF
TRBV5-1,-,-,TRBJ2-1,TGCGCCAGCAGCTTACCAAGCTCCTACAATGAGCAGTTCTTC,CASSLPSSYNEQFF
TRBV9,-,-,TRBJ1-5,TGTGCCAGCAGCCCGACACCGGATCAGCCCCAGCATTTT,CASSPTPDQPQHF
TRBV10-1,-,-,TRBJ1-1,TGCGCCAGCAGTGTTGGGGTAGCTAACACTGAAGCTTTCTTT,CASSVGVANTEAFF
TRBV28,TRBD1,once,TRBJ2-7,TGTGCCAGCAGGGTACAGGGGCCCACCTACGAGCAGTACTTC,CASRVQGPTYEQYF
TRBV25-1,-,few,TRBJ1-1,TGTGCCAGCAGTGATCGGAGCCACATGAACACTGAAGCTTTCTTT,CASSDRSHMNTEAFF
TRBV2,TRBD2,-,TRBJ2-2,TGTGCCAGCAGACCCCGTTCAGCGGGGGGGCCCACCGGGGAGCTGTTTTTT,CASRPRSAGGPTGELFF
TRBV27,-,-,TRBJ1-1,TGTGCCAGCAGCTTAACTCCTTGGAACACTGAAGCTTTCTTT,CASSLTPWNTEAFF
TRBV6-6,TRBD1,-,TRBJ1-6,TGTGCCAGCAGTTATGACAGGGAGACTTTAAATTCACCCCTCCACTTT,CASSYDRETLNSPLHF
TRBV5-6,TRBD2,-,TRBJ2-1,TGTGCCAGCAGCTTCGCTAGCGGGGGACCAAGCTCCTACAATGAGCAGTTCTTC,CASSFASGGPSSYNEQFF
TRBV14,TRBD2,-,TRBJ2-5,TGTGCCAGCAGCCAAATAGGACTAGCGGGACAAGAGACCCAGTACTTC,CASSQIGLAGQETQYF
TRBV7-3,-,-,TRBJ1-2,TGTGCCAGCAGCTTAGGGGGGACCGTTGACTTCTATGGCTACACCTTC,CASSLGGTVDFYGYTF
TRBV15,-,once,TRBJ1-4,TGTGCCACCAGCAGGGACTGGGGGGGGTCTGAAAAACTGTTTTTT,CATSRDWGGSEKLFF
TRBV7-2,TRBD1,-,TRBJ1-1,TGTGCCAGCAGCCGGGACAGAGGCACTGAAGCTTTCTTT,CASSRDRGTEAFF
TRBV7-3,-,-,TRBJ2-1,TGTGCCAGCCCGGACTACCGCTACAATGAGCAGTTCTTC,CASPDYRYNEQFF
TRBV27,-,-,TRBJ1-2,TGTGCCAGCAGTTTCGGTGGGGATGGGGGCTACACCTTC,CASSFGGDGGYTF
TRBV2,-,once,TRBJ1-3,TGTGCCAGAAGGGGGACTCCTGGAAACACCATATATTTT,CARRGTPGNTIYF
TRBV9,-,-,TRBJ2-3,TGTGCCAGCAGAGGGACGCGCGACGGGGATACGCAGTATTTT,CASRGTRDGDTQYF
TRBV2,-,-,TRBJ1-5,TGTGCCAGCTGTCGGGCCCTAAGCAATCAGCCCCAGCATTTT,CASCRALSNQPQHF
TRBV27,-,-,TRBJ1-6,TGTGCCAGCAGTTTATGGGGGGATGCGAAGAATTCACCCCTCCACTTT,CASSLWGDAKNSPLHF
TRBV5-6,-,-,TRBJ1-1,TGTGCCAGCAGCTTCCTGGGTGAGGGGGACACTGAAGCTTTCTTT,CASSFLGEGDTEAFF
TRBV6-5,TRBD1,many,TRBJ2-7,TGTGCCAGCAGTTATAACAGGGGGCGGTGGGAGCAGTACTTC,CASSYNRGRWEQYF
TRBV2,-,few,TRBJ2-7,TGTGCCAGCAGTGAAAGGGGGGAGCAGTACTTC,CASSERGEQYF
TRBV7-2,TRBD1,-,TRBJ2-5,TGTGCCAGCAGTCTACAGGGGGGCTCACAAGAGACCCAGTACTTC,CASSLQGGSQETQYF
TRBV7-9,TRBD2,-,TRBJ2-7,TGTGCCAGCAAGCGGCGGGAGTTCGACGAGCAGTACTTC,CASKRREFDEQYF
TRBV18,TRBD1,-,TRBJ1-3,TGTGCCAGCTCAAGCGGACAGGGTGGTGGAAACACCATATATTTT,CASSSGQGGGNTIYF
TRBV5-6,-,-,TRBJ2-7,TGTGCCAGCAGCTTGACTAGCAGTAACTACGAGCAGTACTTC,CASSLTSSNYEQYF
TRBV6-1,-,-,TRBJ1-1,TGTGCCAGCAGTGAAGAGGGGAAGAACACTGAAGCTTTCTTT,CASSEEGKNTEAFF
TRBV7-2,TRBD1,-,TRBJ1-6,TGTGCCAGCAGCTTAAAACAGGGGAATAATTCACCCCTCCACTTT,CASSLKQGNNSPLHF
TRBV5-5,-,-,TRBJ2-3,TGTGCCAGCAGCTTGGGCCTCGGACTACCGACAGATACGCAGTATTTT,CASSLGLGLPTDTQYF
TRBV11-2,-,-,TRBJ1-4,TGTGCCAGCAGCTTAGGAGTCGGCGCTAGGAATGAAAAACTGTTTTTT,CASSLGVGARNEKLFF
TRBV6-5,-,-,TRBJ1-4,TGTGCCAGCAGTTACGTGGGTCCGGCTAATGAAAAACTGTTTTTT,CASSYVGPANEKLFF
TRBV11-2,-,-,TRBJ1-2,TGTGCCAGCAGCTTAGAAGGGAGCCTGGGATCTGGCTACACCTTC,CASSLEGSLGSGYTF
TRBV29-1,-,-,TRBJ1-2,TGCAGCGTCGTTGCTGCTGGGGGAGGTAACTATGGCTACACCTTC,CSVVAAGGGNYGYTF
TRBV6-1,-,-,TRBJ2-7,TGTGCCAGCAGTGAAGGCCCAGGCAACTCCTACGAGCAGTACTTC,CASSEGPGNSYEQYF
TRBV25-1,TRBD2,-,TRBJ2-1,TGTGCCAGCAGTGTGATAGCGGGAGGGCCCGGGGGTGAGCAGTTCTTC,CASSVIAGGPGGEQFF
TRBV21-1,-,once,TRBJ1-5,TGTGCCAGCAGCAAATTTGAGGAGGAGGGGAATCAGCCCCAGCATTTT,CASSKFEEEGNQPQHF
TRBV27,TRBD2,-,TRBJ2-3,TGTGCCAGCAGTTCTGGACTAGATCGAGCTACGCAGTATTTT,CASSSGLDRATQYF
TRBV5-1,TRBD2,once,TRBJ2-1,TGCGCCAGCAGCTTTCCGGCTAGCGGATCCTCCTACAATGAGCAGTTCTTC,CASSFPASGSSYNEQFF
TRBV19,-,-,TRBJ2-1,TGTGCCAGTAGTATAGCGCGACAGTACAATGAGCAGTTCTTC,CASSIARQYNEQFF
TRBV27,-,-,TRBJ2-1,TGTGCCAGCAGTACGCCCCCAGGGCGGTTATCCTACAATGAGCAGTTCTTC,CASSTPPGRLSYNEQFF
TRBV28,-,-,TRBJ1-3,TGTGCCAGCAGTTTATATAGCTCTGGAAACACCATATATTTT,CASSLYSSGNTIYF
TRBV9,-,-,TRBJ2-1,TGTGCCAGCAGCGTAGCGAGCGGAGACAATGAGCAGTTCTTC,CASSVASGDNEQFF
TRBV7-8,TRBD1,-,TRBJ1-1,TGTGCCAGCAGCCCGGGACAGAGGGTCGGAACTGAAGCTTTCTTT,CASSPGQRVGTEAFF
TRBV7-3,TRBD2,-,TRBJ2-2,TGTGCCAGCAGCTCCCCCAGCGGGAGCAGAACCGGGGAGCTGTTTTTT,CASSSPSGSRTGELFF
TRBV10-3,TRBD1,-,TRBJ2-7,TGTGCCATCAGTGAGCCCGGGACAGGGAAAACCTACGAGCAGTACTTC,CAISEPGTGKTYEQYF
TRBV27,TRBD1,-,TRBJ1-2,TGTGCCAGCAGTCTCCAAGGGACAGAGGAGGGAGGCTACACCTTC,CASSLQGTEEGGYTF
TRBV5-6,TRBD2,-,TRBJ2-1,TGTGCCAGCAGCTTGGGGGCGGGGGGAAGTGAGCAGTTCTTC,CASSLGAGGSEQFF
TRBV7-8,TRBD1,-,TRBJ2-7,TGTGCCAGCAGCCCGTCGGACAGGCCCTACGAGCAGTACTTC,CASSPSDRPYEQYF
TRBV11-2,-,-,TRBJ1-1,TGTGCCAGCAGCGAACAGCCAAACACTGAAGCTTTCTTT,CASSEQPNTEAFF
TRBV28,-,-,TRBJ2-6,TGTGCCAGCAGCCCCCGGGGGGCCAACGTCCTGACTTTC,CASSPRGANVLTF
TRBV4-1,-,few,TRBJ2-1,TGCGCCAGCAGCCAACACCCCTATGGGAATGAGCAGTTCTTC,CASSQHPYGNEQFF